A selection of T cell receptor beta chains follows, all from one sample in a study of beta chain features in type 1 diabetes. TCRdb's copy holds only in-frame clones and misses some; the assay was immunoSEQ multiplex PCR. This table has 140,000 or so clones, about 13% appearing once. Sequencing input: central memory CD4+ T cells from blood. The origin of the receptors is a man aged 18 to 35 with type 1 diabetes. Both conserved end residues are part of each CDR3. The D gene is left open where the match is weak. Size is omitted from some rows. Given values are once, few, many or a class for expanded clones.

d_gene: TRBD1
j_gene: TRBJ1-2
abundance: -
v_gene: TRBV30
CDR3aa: CAWSAGGYGYTF
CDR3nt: TGTGCCTGGAGCGCAGGGGGCTATGGCTACACCTTC

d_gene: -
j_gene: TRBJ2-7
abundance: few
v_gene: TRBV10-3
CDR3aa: CAISASYEQYF
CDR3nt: TGTGCCATCAGTGCGTCCTACGAGCAGTACTTC

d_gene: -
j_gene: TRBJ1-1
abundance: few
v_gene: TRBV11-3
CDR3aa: CASSAQRDFAEAFF
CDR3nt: TGTGCCAGCAGCGCCCAGCGGGACTTCGCTGAAGCTTTCTTT

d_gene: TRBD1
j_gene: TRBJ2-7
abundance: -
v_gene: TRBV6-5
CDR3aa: CASTTDRGHEQYF
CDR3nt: TGTGCCAGCACTACGGACAGGGGGCACGAGCAGTACTTC

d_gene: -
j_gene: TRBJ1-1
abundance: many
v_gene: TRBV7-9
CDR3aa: CASSSGQFSEAFF
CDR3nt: TGTGCCAGCAGCTCTGGACAATTCTCTGAAGCTTTCTTT

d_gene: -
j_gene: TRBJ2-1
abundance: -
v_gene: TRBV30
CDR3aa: CAWSRQATYNEQFF
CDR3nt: TGTGCCTGGAGTCGACAGGCCACCTACAATGAGCAGTTCTTC

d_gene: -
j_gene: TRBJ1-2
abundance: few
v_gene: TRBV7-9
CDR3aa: CASSPEWFHFGYTF
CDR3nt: TGTGCCAGCAGCCCGGAGTGGTTCCACTTTGGCTACACCTTC

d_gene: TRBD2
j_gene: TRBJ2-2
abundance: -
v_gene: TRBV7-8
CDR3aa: CASSFRAGPSTGELFF
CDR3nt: TGTGCCAGCAGCTTTAGAGCGGGGCCCAGCACCGGGGAGCTGTTTTTT

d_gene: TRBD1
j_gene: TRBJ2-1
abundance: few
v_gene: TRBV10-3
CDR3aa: CAIGRQGSDNEQFF
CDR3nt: TGTGCCATCGGGAGACAGGGTTCGGACAATGAGCAGTTCTTC

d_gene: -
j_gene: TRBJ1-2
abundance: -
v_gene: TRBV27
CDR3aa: CASWGYTF
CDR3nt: TGTGCCAGCTGGGGCTACACCTTC

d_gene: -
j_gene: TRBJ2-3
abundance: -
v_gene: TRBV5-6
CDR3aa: CASSLAVSTDTQYF
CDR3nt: TGTGCCAGCAGCTTGGCTGTCAGCACAGATACGCAGTATTTT

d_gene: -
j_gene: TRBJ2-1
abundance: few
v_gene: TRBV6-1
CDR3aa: CASSVQQNSYNEQFF
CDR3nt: TGTGCCAGCAGTGTTCAACAGAACTCCTACAATGAGCAGTTCTTC